These 20 T cell receptor beta chains share one sample of origin, sequenced in a study of T-cell memory formation after mild COVID-19. TCRdb processed the 5' RACE reads anew with MiXCR; each CDR3 protein has one entry. The table records 150,000 to 200,000 distinct CDR3 sequences, roughly 20% of them present only once. The source material was PBMCs or a T cell subset sorted from them (not recorded which). The receptors stem from a man aged 18 to 29 who had mild COVID-19 (a few samples of this study predate the infection). Cell type and time point are not known.

This clonotype was seen more than once but under ten times. V gene TRBV18 combines with J gene TRBJ1-2; 11 positions agree with TRBD1. This CDR3 contains 15 residues. Germline CDR1 KGHSH, CDR2 LQKENI. V gave up 5 bases and J gave up 6 bases; unmatched junction bases: 8. The CDR3 is CASSTRTGGADGYTF. The DNA of the CDR3 is TGTGCCAGCTCAACGAGGACAGGGGGCGCCGATGGCTACACCTTC.

This clonotype was counted between two and nine times. The CDR3 coding sequence is TGTGCCACCAGTGATTCGCGGACAGGGAGCACAGATACGCAGTATTTT. This translates into CATSDSRTGSTDTQYF. The V and J genes are TRBV24-1 and TRBJ2-3; 8 nucleotides align to TRBD1. CDR1 is KGHDR, CDR2 SFDVKD, per germline. This CDR3 spans 16 amino acids. The V segment lost 2 bases and the J segment 0 bases; nucleotides outside the gene matches: 3.

Judged by abundance, this clonotype is medium-sized. This sequence joins TRBV7-2 and TRBJ2-1; tentative D call: TRBD2 (6 bases). CDR3 length equals 16 residues. V was clipped by 4 bases and J by 4 bases, with 17 bases between them. CDR1 and CDR2 from the germline V gene are SGHTA and FQGNSA. The CDR3 region is CASSSNMWGGYNEQFF. The CDR3 DNA follows: TGTGCCAGCAGCTCGAATATGTGGGGAGGATACAATGAGCAGTTCTTC. Full variable domain (missing parts from reference TRBV7-2 and TRBJ2-1): GAGVSQSPSNKVTEKGKDVELRCDPISGHTALYWYRQSLGQGLEFLIYFQGNSAPDKSGLPSDRFSAERTGGSVSTLTIQRTQQEDSAVYLCASSSNMWGGYNEQFFGPGTRLTVL.

The chain carries TRBV11-2 and TRBJ1-5; tentatively, D is TRBD1 (6 bases). Germline V CDR1 and CDR2: SGHAT, FQNNGV. Between the trimmed V and J ends, which lost 4 bases and 8 bases, there was a span of 12 bases. The CDR3 contains 13 residues. CDR3 sequence: CASSSSPGEPQHF. As DNA, the CDR3 is TGTGCCAGCAGCTCATCGCCAGGGGAGCCCCAGCATTTT. Full variable domain (missing parts from reference TRBV11-2 and TRBJ1-5): EAGVAQSPRYKIIEKRQSVAFWCNPISGHATLYWYQQILGQGPKLLIQFQNNGVVDDSQLPKDRFSAERLKGVDSTLKIQPAKLEDSAVYLCASSSSPGEPQHFGDGTRLSIL.

The V gene is TRBV19, the J gene TRBJ2-1, with 12 bases matching TRBD2. The CDR3 length is 18 residues. Germline CDR1 is LNHDA and CDR2 is SQIVND (reference sequence). The trim removed 7 bases at V and 5 bases at J, leaving 15 bases unmatched. The CDR3 DNA follows: TGTGCCAGTACCAAGCGAGAGATTAGACTAGCGGGGGACAATGAGCAGTTCTTC. Amino acid sequence: CASTKREIRLAGDNEQFF.

This clonotype was observed a few times. The chain has TRBV12-3 or TRBV12-4 and TRBJ1-5; D is unclear. The V end lost 7 bases, the J end lost 4 bases, and 8 bases lay between the germline ends. This CDR3 is built from 12 residues. The chain's CDR3 is CASTGPNQPQHF. CDR3 sequence (DNA): TGTGCCAGCACTGGACCTAATCAGCCCCAGCATTTT.

This clonotype was seen a handful of times. The chain uses TRBV7-2 and TRBJ2-2; D gene ambiguous. This CDR3 is 16 amino acids long. The V end was cut by 1 base, the J end by 0 bases, with 9 bases between. Germline lookup yields CDR1 SGHTA and CDR2 FQGNSA. CDR3 DNA sequence: TGTGCCAGCAGCTTAGACAGCCCCGCGAACACCGGGGAGCTGTTTTTT. Its protein product is CASSLDSPANTGELFF.

V gene TRBV28 combines with J gene TRBJ2-3; weak D call: TRBD2 (7 bases). CDR3 size: 14 residues. Germline V gene data show CDR1 as MDHEN and CDR2 as SYDVKM. The V gene lost 4 bases and the J gene lost 2 bases, with 10 bases spanning the gap. The CDR3 DNA reads TGTGCCAGCAGTTCCGGGGGGCACACAGATACGCAGTATTTT. Translating gives CASSSGGHTDTQYF.

This clonotype was picked up a small number of times. J is TRBJ1-4 and V is TRBV10-3; a possible D gene is TRBD1 (5 bases). V lost 0 bases to trimming and J lost 3 bases, with 8 bases between them. CDR1 and CDR2 (germline): ENHRY, SYGVKD. The CDR3 consists of 15 residues. The CDR3 region has the DNA TGTGCCATCAGTGAGTCACGGGGACCTAATGAAAAACTGTTTTTT. As protein: CAISESRGPNEKLFF.

The chain joins TRBV7-3 to TRBJ2-3; no reliable D call. Trimming left V 2 bases short and J 4 bases short, with 10 bases between. The germline V gene encodes CDR1 SGHTA and CDR2 FQGTGA. There are 14 residues in the CDR3. The CDR3 nucleotides read TGTGCCAGCAGCTTATCAGTGGGCGCAGATACGCAGTATTTT. Its translation: CASSLSVGADTQYF.

Many counts were recorded for this clonotype. The gene calls are TRBV7-2 and TRBJ1-2; D is uncertain. V was pared by 5 bases and J by 1 base, with 11 bases between. Germline V lookup: CDR1 SGHTA, CDR2 FQGNSA. The CDR3 is 14 residues long. The CDR3 protein is CASSRPGFNYGYTF. DNA of the CDR3: TGTGCCAGCAGCCGGCCCGGGTTTAACTATGGCTACACCTTC.

This chain joins TRBV7-2 and TRBJ2-5, with 10 bases fitting TRBD2. Trimming cost V 6 bases and J 4 bases; bases outside gene matches: 5. Germline CDR1 SGHTA, CDR2 FQGNSA. This CDR3 is 14 amino acids long. The DNA for the CDR3 is TGTGCCAGCAGATCAGCGGGGGGGCGAGAGACCCAGTACTTC. Protein product: CASRSAGGRETQYF. Full variable domain (outside the CDR3, taken from reference TRBV7-2 and TRBJ2-5): GAGVSQSPSNKVTEKGKDVELRCDPISGHTALYWYRQSLGQGLEFLIYFQGNSAPDKSGLPSDRFSAERTGGSVSTLTIQRTQQEDSAVYLCASRSAGGRETQYFGPGTRLLVL.

This clonotype was seen a few times. V gene TRBV4-2 combines with J gene TRBJ2-3; 8 positions agree with TRBD2. V was pared by 1 base and J by 5 bases, with 5 bases of the junction left unmatched. In germline, CDR1 is LGHNA, CDR2 YNFKEQ. CDR3 length equals 15 residues. CDR3 region: CASSQVVGGEDTQYF. As DNA, the CDR3 is TGTGCCAGCAGCCAAGTGGTCGGGGGGGAAGATACGCAGTATTTT.

The chain has TRBV18 and TRBJ2-7; D is perhaps TRBD1 (6 bases). This CDR3 contains 14 residues. Germline CDR1 reads KGHSH; CDR2 reads LQKENI. The DNA of the CDR3 is TGTGCCAGCTCACCACCGGGGGCCCCATACGCGCAGTACGTC. It codes for CASSPPGAPYAQYV.

This clonotype has only a few counts. The chain employs TRBV5-6 and TRBJ2-3; D is unresolved. The CDR3 spans 14 residues. CDR1 is SGHDT, CDR2 YYEEEE, per germline. Trimming took off 1 base at V and 0 bases at J, with 6 bases between the two ends. The chain's CDR3 is CASSLIGSTDTQYF. The CDR3 DNA follows: TGTGCCAGCAGCTTGATCGGAAGCACAGATACGCAGTATTTT.

The count of this clonotype is one. The V and J genes are TRBV7-2 and TRBJ1-2, with 9 positions matching TRBD1. V lost 5 bases to trimming and J lost 5 bases; unmatched junction nucleotides: 12. CDR1 SGHTA and CDR2 FQGNSA come from the germline V gene. CDR3 size: 16 residues. CDR3 sequence reads: CASSPSNRGLRYGYTF. CDR3 coding DNA: TGTGCCAGCAGCCCATCGAACAGGGGGCTCCGGTATGGCTACACCTTC.

The chain uses TRBV7-2 and TRBJ2-5; no definite D call. Trimming removed 0 bases at V and 5 bases at J, with 7 bases between. The CDR3 is 13 amino acids. In germline, CDR1 is SGHTA, CDR2 FQGNSA. DNA for the CDR3: TGTGCCAGCAGCTTAGCACAATGGGAGACCCAGTACTTC. Residues: CASSLAQWETQYF.

V gene TRBV7-6 combines with J gene TRBJ1-3; 9 bases line up with TRBD1. CDR3 length: 16 amino acids. Germline assignment: CDR1 SGHVS and CDR2 FNYEAQ. After removal of 4 bases from V and 3 bases from J, the junction contained 7 bases not matched to a gene. The CDR3: CASSYVQGALGNTIYF. The DNA for the CDR3 is TGTGCCAGCAGCTACGTACAGGGGGCCCTTGGAAACACCATATATTTT.

The V call is TRBV6-6, the J call TRBJ1-1; tentatively, D is TRBD1 (5 bases). Per the germline V gene, CDR1 is MNHNY and CDR2 is SVGAGI (reference sequence). The CDR3 runs 15 residues. The V end was cut by 0 bases, the J end by 1 base, with 9 bases between. The CDR3 nucleotides read TGTGCCAGCAGTTACTCAGGGGCCGGGAACACTGAAGCTTTCTTT. Translated, it gives CASSYSGAGNTEAFF.

The V gene is TRBV7-8, the J gene TRBJ2-4; D is undetermined. The CDR3 spans 16 residues. V lost 5 bases to trimming and J lost 0 bases, with 14 bases between them. The germline gives CDR1 SGHVS, CDR2 FQNEAQ. The CDR3, as DNA: TGTGCCAGCAGCATTCGGAGTGTATTAGCCAAAAACATTCAGTACTTC. Protein: CASSIRSVLAKNIQYF.